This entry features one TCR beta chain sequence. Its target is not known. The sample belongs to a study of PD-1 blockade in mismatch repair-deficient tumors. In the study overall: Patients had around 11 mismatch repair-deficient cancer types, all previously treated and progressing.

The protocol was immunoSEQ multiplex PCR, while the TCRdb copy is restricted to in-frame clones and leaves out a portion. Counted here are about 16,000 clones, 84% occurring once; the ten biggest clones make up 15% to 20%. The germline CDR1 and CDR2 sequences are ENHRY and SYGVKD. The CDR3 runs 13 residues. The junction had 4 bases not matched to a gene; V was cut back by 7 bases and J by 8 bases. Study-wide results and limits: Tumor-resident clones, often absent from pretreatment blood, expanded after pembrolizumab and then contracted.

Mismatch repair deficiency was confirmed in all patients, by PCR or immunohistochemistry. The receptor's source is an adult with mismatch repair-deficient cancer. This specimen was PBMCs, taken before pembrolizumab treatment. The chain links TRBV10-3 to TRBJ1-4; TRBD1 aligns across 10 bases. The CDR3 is CAITGQGTEKLFF. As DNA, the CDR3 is TGTGCCATCACGGGACAGGGGACAGAAAAACTGTTTTTT.